Below, one T cell receptor (beta chain) is given with its context. Its antigen is not identified. This sample is drawn from a study of shared clonotypes between healthy human individuals. Several immunoSEQ 96-well plates shared each subset's DNA, each plate a replicate. Sequencing was performed on unsorted PBMC DNA using ten immunoSEQ deep assay plates. Generated by immunoSEQ multiplex PCR, the TCRdb table keeps only in-frame clones and is missing some. The data contain approximately 440,000 clones, roughly three quarters of them singletons. Study-wide points: With few donors, the genetic and exposure-history diversity represented was limited.

This CDR3 has 16 amino acids. Per the germline V gene, CDR1 is SEHNR and CDR2 is FQNEAQ (reference sequence). J gave up 8 bases and V 2 bases, and 12 bases lay outside the gene matches. This chain joins TRBV7-9 and TRBJ2-3, with 8 bases aligning to TRBD2. The sequence came from a woman aged 40 to 50 in good health. Some clones in this sample may be carry-over from other donors' samples. The sample comprised PBMCs. CDR3 sequence reads: CASSLKREYRRGTQYF. CDR3 coding DNA: TGTGCCAGCAGCTTAAAGCGGGAGTATAGGCGGGGTACGCAGTATTTT. Full variable domain (rest looked up from reference TRBV7-9 and TRBJ2-3): DTGVSQNPRHKITKRGQNVTFRCDPISEHNRLYWYRQTLGQGPEFLTYFQNEAQLEKSRLLSDRFSAERPKGSFSTLEIQRTEQGDSAMYLCASSLKREYRRGTQYFGPGTRLTVL.